Listed below are T cell receptor beta chains from one sample, sequenced in a study of T cells after yellow fever vaccination. TCRdb re-derived calls from the 5' RACE reads in MiXCR, one entry per CDR3 protein. The table records approximately 69,000 distinct CDR3 sequences, 5.5% to 7.5% of them present only once. The sequences come from CD4+ T cells sorted from PBMCs, collected less than 16 days after the first yellow fever vaccination. The receptors stem from a man between 18 and 35 years old who received the YFV17D yellow fever vaccine. Each CDR3 is given without its conserved first and last residue.

TRBV3-1	TRBJ2-3	ASSQAFAGLTDTQY
TRBV20-1	TRBJ1-2	SGSDGSRNYGYT
TRBV12-3/TRBV12-4	TRBJ1-2	ASSLVGAAYYGYT
TRBV10-3	TRBJ1-1	AISESGGVNTEAF
TRBV6-1	TRBJ2-3	ASSPPGLVADTQY
TRBV12-3/TRBV12-4	TRBJ1-2	ASRLGGLGGYT
TRBV4-3	TRBJ1-4	ASSQGTAGNEKLF
TRBV4-2	TRBJ1-5	ASSPNRYSNQPQH
TRBV30	TRBJ2-5	AWNQEETQY
TRBV5-5	TRBJ2-3	ASSGVYTSDTQY
TRBV7-2	TRBJ2-5	ASSPWGASSETQY
TRBV5-1	TRBJ2-7	ASSTGQGSYEQY
TRBV7-9	TRBJ1-2	ASSPPANYGYT
TRBV7-9	TRBJ1-1	ASSRQGNVAPTEAF
TRBV10-1	TRBJ2-5	ASQLAGEETQY
TRBV5-1	TRBJ2-5	ASGLAGEETQY
TRBV6-4	TRBJ2-2	ASSEGLNTGELF
TRBV4-1	TRBJ1-5	ASSQGGRGYSNQPQH
TRBV12-3/TRBV12-4	TRBJ1-4	ASSNGGSNEKLF
TRBV12-3/TRBV12-4	TRBJ1-4	ASSPGVGERKLF
TRBV5-1	TRBJ1-4	ASSLDEKLF
TRBV5-4	TRBJ1-1	ASSFLAKNTEAF
TRBV6-6	TRBJ2-1	ASTGQVKKF
TRBV7-6	TRBJ2-2	ASSLQGGRRNTGELF
TRBV20-1	TRBJ2-3	SAPGPSTDTQY
TRBV12-3/TRBV12-4	TRBJ1-5	ASSLMGRNNQPQH
TRBV5-1	TRBJ1-2	ATTWTGGDYGYT
TRBV14	TRBJ2-5	ASSQDSIYLKETQY
TRBV15	TRBJ2-7	ATSRRTSGGLSYEQY
TRBV12-3/TRBV12-4	TRBJ2-3	ASSLNGGVQDTQY
TRBV9	TRBJ2-2	ASSVETGGWTGELF
TRBV29-1	TRBJ2-1	SASRDRDYNEQF
TRBV7-3	TRBJ2-3	ASSQKGVWDTQY